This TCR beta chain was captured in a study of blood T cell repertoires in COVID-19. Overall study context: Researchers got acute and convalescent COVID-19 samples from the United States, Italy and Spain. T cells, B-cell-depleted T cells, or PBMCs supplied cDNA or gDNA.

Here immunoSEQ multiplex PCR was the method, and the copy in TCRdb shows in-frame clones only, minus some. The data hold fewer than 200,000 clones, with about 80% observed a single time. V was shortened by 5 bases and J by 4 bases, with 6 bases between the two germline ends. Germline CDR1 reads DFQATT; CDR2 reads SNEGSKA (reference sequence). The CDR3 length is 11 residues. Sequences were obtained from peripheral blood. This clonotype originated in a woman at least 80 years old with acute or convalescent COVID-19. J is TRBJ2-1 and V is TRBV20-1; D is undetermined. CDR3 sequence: CSALKYNEQFF. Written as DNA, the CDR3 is TGCAGTGCTCTTAAATACAATGAGCAGTTCTTC.